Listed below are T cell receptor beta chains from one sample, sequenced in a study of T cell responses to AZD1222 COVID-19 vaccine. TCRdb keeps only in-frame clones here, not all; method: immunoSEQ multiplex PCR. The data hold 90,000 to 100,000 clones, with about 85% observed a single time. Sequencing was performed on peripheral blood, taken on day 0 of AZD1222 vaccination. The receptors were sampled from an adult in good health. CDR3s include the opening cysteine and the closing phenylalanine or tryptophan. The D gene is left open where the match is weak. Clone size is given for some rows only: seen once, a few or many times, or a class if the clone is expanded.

CASSKGARTDTQYF | TGTGCCAGCTCCAAGGGAGCCCGCACAGATACGCAGTATTTT | NA | TRBJ2-3 | TRBV25-1 | NA
CASSEGVGSPSNEQFF | TGTGCCAGCAGCGAAGGGGTCGGGAGTCCCTCTAATGAGCAGTTCTTC | NA | TRBJ2-1 | TRBV21-1 | NA
CASSVAPGDTEAFF | TGTGCCAGCAGCGTAGCTCCGGGGGACACTGAAGCTTTCTTT | NA | TRBJ1-1 | TRBV9 | NA
CASSFGGATEAFF | TGTGCCAGCAGTTTCGGGGGTGCCACTGAAGCTTTCTTT | NA | TRBJ1-1 | TRBV12-3/TRBV12-4 | NA
CASNVVGETQYF | TGTGCCAGTAATGTCGTCGGGGAGACCCAGTACTTC | NA | TRBJ2-5 | TRBV19 | NA
CASRPTGNSYNEQFF | TGTGCCAGCAGGCCGACAGGGAACTCCTACAATGAGCAGTTCTTC | TRBD1 | TRBJ2-1 | TRBV6-5 | NA
CASSQVGANTGELFF | TGCGCCAGCAGCCAGGTGGGGGCGAACACCGGGGAGCTGTTTTTT | NA | TRBJ2-2 | TRBV4-3 | NA
CASSQDLSYQPQHF | TGCGCCAGCAGCCAAGATCTATCGTATCAGCCCCAGCATTTT | NA | TRBJ1-5 | TRBV4-3 | NA
CASSKTGYAFF | TGTGCCAGCAGCAAGACAGGGTACGCTTTCTTT | TRBD1 | TRBJ1-1 | TRBV6-5 | NA
CASSIIPGWQGNSPLHF | TGTGCCAGCAGCATAATCCCAGGGTGGCAGGGTAATTCACCCCTCCACTTT | NA | TRBJ1-6 | TRBV7-2 | NA
CASSSYRGVYNSPLHF | TGTGCCAGCAGTTCTTACCGGGGGGTATATAATTCACCCCTCCACTTT | NA | TRBJ1-6 | TRBV5-5 | NA
CASSRGHGNTEAFF | TGTGCCAGCAGTCGGGGGCATGGGAACACTGAAGCTTTCTTT | NA | TRBJ1-1 | TRBV13 | once
CAAQGLVDTEAFF | TGTGCCGCTCAGGGGCTGGTTGACACTGAAGCTTTCTTT | NA | TRBJ1-1 | TRBV10-3 | once
CSASWAGEDYNEQFF | TGCAGTGCTAGTTGGGCGGGGGAGGATTACAATGAGCAGTTCTTC | TRBD2 | TRBJ2-1 | TRBV20-1 | few
CASSRQVGGALGAFF | TGTGCCAGCAGCCGCCAGGTAGGGGGCGCCCTGGGAGCTTTCTTT | TRBD1 | TRBJ1-1 | TRBV7-9 | NA
CASSLRARETQYF | TGTGCCAGCAGTTTGAGGGCGCGGGAGACCCAGTACTTC | NA | TRBJ2-5 | TRBV27 | NA
CATRAGGLGGADTQYF | TGTGCCACCAGAGCGGGGGGACTCGGGGGTGCAGATACGCAGTATTTT | TRBD2 | TRBJ2-3 | TRBV15 | NA
CASSAVGRGLYNEQFF | TGTGCCAGCAGCGCCGTTGGCAGGGGGCTATACAATGAGCAGTTCTTC | TRBD1 | TRBJ2-1 | TRBV7-9 | NA
CASRRGSLGYKGAEAFF | TGTGCCAGCAGGCGGGGTTCTCTAGGATACAAAGGCGCTGAAGCTTTCTTT | NA | TRBJ1-1 | TRBV2 | NA
CASRDGPETGELFF | TGTGCCAGCAGGGACGGGCCCGAAACCGGGGAGCTGTTTTTT | NA | TRBJ2-2 | TRBV6-5 | NA
CASSLPDKSQHYGYTF | TGTGCCAGCAGCTTACCCGATAAGTCTCAGCACTATGGCTACACCTTC | NA | TRBJ1-2 | TRBV5-6 | NA
CASSEYTGGAVYNEQFF | TGTGCCAGCAGTGAATACACGGGGGGGGCCGTTTACAATGAGCAGTTCTTC | TRBD2 | TRBJ2-1 | TRBV25-1 | NA
CASSRDIREKLFF | TGTGCCAGCAGCCGAGACATCCGAGAAAAACTGTTTTTT | NA | TRBJ1-4 | TRBV14 | NA
CASSLASGAADTQYF | TGTGCCAGCAGCTTGGCGAGTGGGGCGGCAGATACGCAGTATTTT | NA | TRBJ2-3 | TRBV5-5 | NA
CASSLGQGNQPQHF | TGTGCCAGCAGTTTAGGCCAGGGCAATCAGCCCCAGCATTTT | NA | TRBJ1-5 | TRBV7-2 | NA
CASQPDGQVGEKLFF | TGTGCCAGCCAGCCCGACGGGCAGGTGGGCGAAAAACTGTTTTTT | NA | TRBJ1-4 | TRBV4-2 | NA
CASSYTTGKNTEAFF | TGTGCCAGCAGTTACACAACCGGGAAGAACACTGAAGCTTTCTTT | NA | TRBJ1-1 | TRBV6-2/TRBV6-3 | NA
CATSRERTGSEKLFF | TGTGCCACCAGCAGAGAGAGGACAGGGTCTGAAAAACTGTTTTTT | TRBD1 | TRBJ1-4 | TRBV15 | NA
CATSDPGGPNEKLFF | TGTGCCACCAGTGATCCAGGGGGCCCGAATGAAAAACTGTTTTTT | TRBD1 | TRBJ1-4 | TRBV24-1 | once
CASSLPGQGRQETQYF | TGTGCCAGCAGCTTGCCGGGACAGGGGAGGCAAGAGACCCAGTACTTC | TRBD1 | TRBJ2-5 | TRBV5-6 | NA
CASSPGQGRTGELFF | TGTGCCAGCAGCCCGGGACAGGGGCGAACCGGGGAGCTGTTTTTT | TRBD1 | TRBJ2-2 | TRBV7-2 | NA
CASSEGAQPQHF | TGTGCCAGCAGTGAGGGGGCTCAGCCCCAGCATTTT | NA | TRBJ1-5 | TRBV2 | NA
CASSTGPYGYTF | TGTGCCAGCAGTACAGGACCCTATGGCTACACCTTC | NA | TRBJ1-2 | TRBV12-3/TRBV12-4 | NA
CASSVGDTGELFF | TGTGCCAGCAGCGTGGGAGACACCGGGGAGCTGTTTTTT | NA | TRBJ2-2 | TRBV9 | NA
CASSGGAARNEQYF | TGTGCCAGCAGCGGCGGGGCCGCCCGGAACGAGCAGTACTTC | NA | TRBJ2-7 | TRBV5-6 | once
CSASSRGNQPQHF | TGCAGTGCTAGTTCCAGGGGGAATCAGCCCCAGCATTTT | TRBD1 | TRBJ1-5 | TRBV20-1 | NA
CASVLGPTNEKLFF | TGTGCCAGCGTCTTGGGCCCAACTAATGAAAAACTGTTTTTT | NA | TRBJ1-4 | TRBV27 | NA
CASSYGSLGGRQPQHF | TGTGCCAGCAGTTACGGATCTCTTGGGGGTAGGCAGCCCCAGCATTTT | NA | TRBJ1-5 | TRBV6-6 | NA
CASSPRTGRNEQYF | TGCGCCAGCAGCCCACGGACAGGGAGGAACGAGCAGTACTTC | TRBD1 | TRBJ2-7 | TRBV4-1 | NA
CASSLSIDGEQYF | TGTGCCAGCTCACTTTCTATAGACGGCGAGCAGTACTTC | NA | TRBJ2-7 | TRBV18 | NA
CASSSGGTGTGVEKLFF | TGTGCCAGCAGTTCCGGGGGCACAGGGACAGGGGTCGAAAAACTGTTTTTT | TRBD1 | TRBJ1-4 | TRBV7-9 | NA
CASSLDLLTYNEQFF | TGTGCCAGCAGCTTGGACTTACTAACCTACAATGAGCAGTTCTTC | NA | TRBJ2-1 | TRBV7-9 | NA
CAISEQGPYTEAFF | TGTGCCATCAGCGAACAGGGGCCCTACACTGAAGCTTTCTTT | TRBD1 | TRBJ1-1 | TRBV10-3 | once
CAITGTANMNTEAFF | TGTGCCATCACAGGGACAGCCAATATGAACACTGAAGCTTTCTTT | TRBD1 | TRBJ1-1 | TRBV10-3 | NA
CASSQRQGAPTNEKLFF | TGTGCCAGCAGCCAAAGACAGGGGGCGCCAACTAATGAAAAACTGTTTTTT | TRBD1 | TRBJ1-4 | TRBV3-1/TRBV3-2 | few
CASSSRLQGRSTEAFF | TGTGCCAGCAGCTCGAGGCTACAGGGTAGGAGCACTGAAGCTTTCTTT | NA | TRBJ1-1 | TRBV7-2 | NA
CASSTGYSGANVLTF | TGTGCCAGCAGTACAGGGTACTCTGGGGCCAACGTCCTGACTTTC | NA | TRBJ2-6 | TRBV27 | few
CASSTEYAYEQYF | TGTGCCAGCAGCACGGAATACGCATACGAGCAGTACTTC | NA | TRBJ2-7 | TRBV5-4 | NA
CASSQLSGQPQHF | TGTGCCAGCAGTCAATTAAGCGGGCAGCCCCAGCATTTT | NA | TRBJ1-5 | TRBV27 | NA
CASSVGRQGNSPLHF | TGTGCCAGCAGCGTAGGCCGACAGGGGAATTCACCCCTCCACTTT | TRBD1 | TRBJ1-6 | TRBV9 | NA